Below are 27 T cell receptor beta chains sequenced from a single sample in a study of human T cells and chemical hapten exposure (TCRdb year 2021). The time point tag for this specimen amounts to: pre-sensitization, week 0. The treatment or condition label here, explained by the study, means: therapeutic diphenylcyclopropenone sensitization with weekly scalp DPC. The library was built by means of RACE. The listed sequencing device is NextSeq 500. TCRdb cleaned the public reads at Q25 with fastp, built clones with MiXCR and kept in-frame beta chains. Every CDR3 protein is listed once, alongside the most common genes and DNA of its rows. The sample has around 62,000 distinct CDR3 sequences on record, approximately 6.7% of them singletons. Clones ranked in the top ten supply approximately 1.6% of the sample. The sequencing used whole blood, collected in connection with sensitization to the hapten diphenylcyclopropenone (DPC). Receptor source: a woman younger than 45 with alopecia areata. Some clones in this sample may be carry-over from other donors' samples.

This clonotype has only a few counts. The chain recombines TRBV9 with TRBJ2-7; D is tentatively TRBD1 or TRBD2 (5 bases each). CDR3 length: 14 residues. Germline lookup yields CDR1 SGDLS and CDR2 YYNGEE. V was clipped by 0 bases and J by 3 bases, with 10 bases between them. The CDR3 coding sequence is TGTGCCAGCAGCGTAGATCTGGGGGACTACGAGCAGTACTTC. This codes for CASSVDLGDYEQYF. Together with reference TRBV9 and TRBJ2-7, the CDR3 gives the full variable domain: DSGVTQTPKHLITATGQRVTLRCSPRSGDLSVYWYQQSLDQGLQFLIQYYNGEERAKGNILERFSAQQFPDLHSELNLSSLELGDSALYFCASSVDLGDYEQYFGPGTRLTVT.

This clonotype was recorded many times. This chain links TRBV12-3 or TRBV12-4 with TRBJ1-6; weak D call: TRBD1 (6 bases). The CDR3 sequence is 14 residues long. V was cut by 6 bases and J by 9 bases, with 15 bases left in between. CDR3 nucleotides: TGTGCCAGCAGGCCGGACAGCCTCCGTTCACCCCTCCACTTT. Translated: CASRPDSLRSPLHF.

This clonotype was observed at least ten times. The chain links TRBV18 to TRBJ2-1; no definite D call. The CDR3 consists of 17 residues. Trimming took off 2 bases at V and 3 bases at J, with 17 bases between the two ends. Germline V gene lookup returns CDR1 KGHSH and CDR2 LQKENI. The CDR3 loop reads CASSPDPVVWGYNEQFF. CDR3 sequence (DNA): TGTGCCAGCTCACCAGATCCGGTAGTGTGGGGCTACAATGAGCAGTTCTTC.

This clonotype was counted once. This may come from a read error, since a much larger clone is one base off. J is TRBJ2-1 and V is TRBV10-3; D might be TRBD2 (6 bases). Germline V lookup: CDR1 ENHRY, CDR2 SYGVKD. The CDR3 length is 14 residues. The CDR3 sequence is CAIRATGDYSEQFF. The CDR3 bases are TGTGCCATCAGGGCCACGGGGGATTACAGTGAGCAGTTCTTC.

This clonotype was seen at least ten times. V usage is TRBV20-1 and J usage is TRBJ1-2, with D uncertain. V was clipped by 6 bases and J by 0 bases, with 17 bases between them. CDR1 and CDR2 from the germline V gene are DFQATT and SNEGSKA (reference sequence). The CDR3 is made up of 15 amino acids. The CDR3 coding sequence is TGCAGTGCGAAGCGTCCAGGTTACTCTAACTATGGCTACACCTTC. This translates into CSAKRPGYSNYGYTF.

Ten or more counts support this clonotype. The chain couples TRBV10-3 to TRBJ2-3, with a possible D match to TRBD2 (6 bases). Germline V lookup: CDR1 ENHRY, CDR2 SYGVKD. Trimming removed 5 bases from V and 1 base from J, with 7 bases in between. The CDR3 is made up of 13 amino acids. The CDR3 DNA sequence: TGTGCCATCAGTACGGGGGGCACAGATACGCAGTATTTT. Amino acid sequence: CAISTGGTDTQYF.

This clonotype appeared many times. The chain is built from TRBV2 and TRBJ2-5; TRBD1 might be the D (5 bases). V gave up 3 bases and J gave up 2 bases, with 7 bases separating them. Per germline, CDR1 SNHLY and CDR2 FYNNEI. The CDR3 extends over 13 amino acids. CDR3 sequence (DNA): TGTGCCAGCAGTGAGGACACGCAAGAGACCCAGTACTTC. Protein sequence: CASSEDTQETQYF.

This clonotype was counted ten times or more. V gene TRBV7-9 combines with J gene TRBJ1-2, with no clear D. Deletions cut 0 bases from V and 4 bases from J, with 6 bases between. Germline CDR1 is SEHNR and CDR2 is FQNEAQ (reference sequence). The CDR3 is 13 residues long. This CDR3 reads CASSLAQLYGYTF. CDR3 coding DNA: TGTGCCAGCAGCTTAGCACAGCTCTATGGCTACACCTTC.

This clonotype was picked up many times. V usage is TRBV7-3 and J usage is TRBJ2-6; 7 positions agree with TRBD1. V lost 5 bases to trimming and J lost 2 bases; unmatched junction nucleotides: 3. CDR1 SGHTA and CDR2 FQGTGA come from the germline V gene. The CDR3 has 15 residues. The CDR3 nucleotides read TGTGCCAGCAGCCCGGGGACAGCTGGGGCCAACGTCCTGACTTTC. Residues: CASSPGTAGANVLTF.

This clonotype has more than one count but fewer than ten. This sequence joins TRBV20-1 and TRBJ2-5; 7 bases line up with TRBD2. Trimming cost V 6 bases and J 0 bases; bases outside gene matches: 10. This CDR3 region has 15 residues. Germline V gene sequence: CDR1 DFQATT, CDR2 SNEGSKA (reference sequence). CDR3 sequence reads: CSANRGEQYQETQYF. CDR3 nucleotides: TGCAGTGCAAACCGGGGGGAACAGTACCAAGAGACCCAGTACTTC.

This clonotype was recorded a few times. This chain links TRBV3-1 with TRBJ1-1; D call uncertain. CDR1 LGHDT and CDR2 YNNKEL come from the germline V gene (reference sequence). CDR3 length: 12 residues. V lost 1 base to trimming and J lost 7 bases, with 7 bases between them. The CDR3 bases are TGTGCCAGCAGCCAAGTCCGGGGTGAAGCTTTCTTT. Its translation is CASSQVRGEAFF.

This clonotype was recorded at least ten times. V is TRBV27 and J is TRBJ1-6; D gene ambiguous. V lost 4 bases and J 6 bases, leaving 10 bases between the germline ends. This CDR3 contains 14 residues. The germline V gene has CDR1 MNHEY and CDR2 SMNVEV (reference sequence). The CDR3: CASSSQGPNSPLHF. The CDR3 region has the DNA TGTGCCAGCAGTTCCCAAGGCCCTAATTCACCCCTCCACTTT.

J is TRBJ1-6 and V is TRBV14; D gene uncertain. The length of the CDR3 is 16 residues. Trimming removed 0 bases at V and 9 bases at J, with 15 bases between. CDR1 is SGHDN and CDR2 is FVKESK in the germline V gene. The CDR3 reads CASSQEWGQVPSPLHF. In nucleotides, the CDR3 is TGTGCCAGCAGCCAAGAGTGGGGTCAGGTACCTTCACCCCTCCACTTT.

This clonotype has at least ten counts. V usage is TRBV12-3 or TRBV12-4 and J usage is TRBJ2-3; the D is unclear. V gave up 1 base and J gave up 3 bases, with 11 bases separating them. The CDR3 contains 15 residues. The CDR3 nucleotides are TGTGCCAGCAGTTTAGAGGTTGACCCGACAGATACGCAGTATTTT. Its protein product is CASSLEVDPTDTQYF.

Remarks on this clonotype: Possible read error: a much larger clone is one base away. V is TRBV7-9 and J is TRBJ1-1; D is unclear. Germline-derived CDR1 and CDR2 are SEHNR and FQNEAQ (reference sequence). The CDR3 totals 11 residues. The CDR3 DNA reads TGTGCCGGCAGCTTAACCGCTGAAGCTTTCTTT. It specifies CAGSLTAEAFF.

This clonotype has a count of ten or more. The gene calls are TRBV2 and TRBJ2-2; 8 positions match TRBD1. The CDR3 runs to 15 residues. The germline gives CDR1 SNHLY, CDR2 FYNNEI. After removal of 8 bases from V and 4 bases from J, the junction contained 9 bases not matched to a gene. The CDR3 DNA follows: TGTGCCAGCGACAGACAGGGGAGAGGCACCGGGGAGCTGTTTTTT. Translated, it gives CASDRQGRGTGELFF.

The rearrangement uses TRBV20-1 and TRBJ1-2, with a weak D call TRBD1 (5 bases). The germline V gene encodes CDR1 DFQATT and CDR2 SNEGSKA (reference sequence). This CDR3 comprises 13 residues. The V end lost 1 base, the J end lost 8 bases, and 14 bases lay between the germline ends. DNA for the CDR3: TGCAGTGCTAGAGTACAAGGGGTTAACGGCTACACCTTC. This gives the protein CSARVQGVNGYTF.

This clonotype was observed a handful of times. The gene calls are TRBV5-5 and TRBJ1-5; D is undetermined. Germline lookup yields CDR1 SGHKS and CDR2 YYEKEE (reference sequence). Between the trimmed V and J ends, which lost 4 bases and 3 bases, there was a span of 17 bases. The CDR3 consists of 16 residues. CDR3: CASSRSLESDNQPQHF. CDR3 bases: TGTGCCAGCAGCCGAAGCTTGGAATCTGACAATCAGCCCCAGCATTTT.

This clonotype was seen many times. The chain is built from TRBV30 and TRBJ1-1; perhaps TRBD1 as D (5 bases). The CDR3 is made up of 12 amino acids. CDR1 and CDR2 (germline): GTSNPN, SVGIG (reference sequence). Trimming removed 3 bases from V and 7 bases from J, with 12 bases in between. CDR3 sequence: CAWSPGVVEAFF. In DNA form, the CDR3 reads TGTGCCTGGAGCCCGGGGGTGGTTGAAGCTTTCTTT.

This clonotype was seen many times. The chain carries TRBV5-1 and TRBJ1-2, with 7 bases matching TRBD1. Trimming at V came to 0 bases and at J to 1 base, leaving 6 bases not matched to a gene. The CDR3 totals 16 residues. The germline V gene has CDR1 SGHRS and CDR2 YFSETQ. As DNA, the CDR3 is TGCGCCAGCAGCTTGGAGATGGGACAGCATAACTATGGCTACACCTTC. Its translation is CASSLEMGQHNYGYTF.

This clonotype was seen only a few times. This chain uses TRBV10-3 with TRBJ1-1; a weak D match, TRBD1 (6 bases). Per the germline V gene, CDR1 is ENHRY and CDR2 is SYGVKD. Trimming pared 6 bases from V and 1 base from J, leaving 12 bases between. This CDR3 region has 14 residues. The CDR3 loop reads CAIRVQGQNTEAFF. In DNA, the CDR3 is TGTGCCATCAGGGTACAGGGTCAGAACACTGAAGCTTTCTTT.

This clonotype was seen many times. CDR3 coding DNA: TGTGCCAGCAGCGTGAGGGGGGTACAAGAGACCCAGTACTTC. As protein: CASSVRGVQETQYF. The chain recombines TRBV9 with TRBJ2-5, with D tentatively TRBD1 or TRBD2 (6 bases each). Per the germline V gene, CDR1 is SGDLS and CDR2 is YYNGEE. Trimming took off 2 bases at V and 2 bases at J, with 10 bases between the two ends. The CDR3 spans 14 residues.

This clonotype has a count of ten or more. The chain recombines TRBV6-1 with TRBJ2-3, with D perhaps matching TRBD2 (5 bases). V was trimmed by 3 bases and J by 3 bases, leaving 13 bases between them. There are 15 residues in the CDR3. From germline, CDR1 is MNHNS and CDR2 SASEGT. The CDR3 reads CASSEIGSITDTQYF. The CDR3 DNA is TGTGCCAGCAGTGAGATAGGGAGTATTACAGATACGCAGTATTTT.

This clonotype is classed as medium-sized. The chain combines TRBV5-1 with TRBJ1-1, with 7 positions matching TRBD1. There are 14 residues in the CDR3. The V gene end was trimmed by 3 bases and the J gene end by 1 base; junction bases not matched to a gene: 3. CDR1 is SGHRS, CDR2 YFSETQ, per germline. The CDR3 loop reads CASSSGTANTEAFF. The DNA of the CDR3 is TGCGCCAGCAGCTCAGGGACAGCGAACACTGAAGCTTTCTTT.

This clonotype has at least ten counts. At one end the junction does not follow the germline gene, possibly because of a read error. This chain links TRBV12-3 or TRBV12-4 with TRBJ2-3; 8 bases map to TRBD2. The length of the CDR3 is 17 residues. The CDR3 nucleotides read TGTGCCAGCAGTCGGGTAGTGACGGGGGGGCTCACAGATACACAGTATTTT. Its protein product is CASSRVVTGGLTDTQYF.

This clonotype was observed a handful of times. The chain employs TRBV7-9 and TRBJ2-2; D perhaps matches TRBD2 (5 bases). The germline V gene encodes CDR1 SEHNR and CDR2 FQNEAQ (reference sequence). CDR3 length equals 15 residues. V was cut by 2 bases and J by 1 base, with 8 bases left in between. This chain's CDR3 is CASSLNGVNTGELFF. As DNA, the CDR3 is TGTGCCAGCAGCTTAAACGGGGTGAACACCGGGGAGCTGTTTTTT. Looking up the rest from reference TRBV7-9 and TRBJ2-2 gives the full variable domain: DTGVSQNPRHKITKRGQNVTFRCDPISEHNRLYWYRQTLGQGPEFLTYFQNEAQLEKSRLLSDRFSAERPKGSFSTLEIQRTEQGDSAMYLCASSLNGVNTGELFFGEGSRLTVL.

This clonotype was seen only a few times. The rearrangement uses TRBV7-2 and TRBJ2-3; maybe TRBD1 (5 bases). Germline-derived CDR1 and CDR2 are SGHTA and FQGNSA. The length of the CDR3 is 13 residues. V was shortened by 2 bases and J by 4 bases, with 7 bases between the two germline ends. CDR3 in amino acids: CASSLKGADTQYF. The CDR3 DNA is TGTGCCAGCAGCTTAAAAGGGGCAGATACGCAGTATTTT.